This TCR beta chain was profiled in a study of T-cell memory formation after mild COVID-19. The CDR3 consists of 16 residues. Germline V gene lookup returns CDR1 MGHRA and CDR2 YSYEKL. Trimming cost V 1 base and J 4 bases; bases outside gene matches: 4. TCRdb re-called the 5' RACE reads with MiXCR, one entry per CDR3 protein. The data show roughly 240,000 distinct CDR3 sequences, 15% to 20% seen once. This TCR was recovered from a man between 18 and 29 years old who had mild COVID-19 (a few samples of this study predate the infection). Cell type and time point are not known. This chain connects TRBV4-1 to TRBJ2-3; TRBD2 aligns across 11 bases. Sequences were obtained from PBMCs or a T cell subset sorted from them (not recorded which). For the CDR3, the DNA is TGCGCCAGCAGCCAAGGACTAGCGGGGCGTGCAGATACGCAGTATTTT. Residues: CASSQGLAGRADTQYF.